This TCR beta chain emerged from a study of T cell changes during pregnancy in multiple sclerosis. Measured with immunoSEQ multiplex PCR; TCRdb has only the in-frame clones, and not every one. Of about 110,000 clones listed, about 90% were seen once; the top ten hold 1.5% to 2%. Germline assignment: CDR1 SGDLS and CDR2 YYNGEE. CDR3 length: 17 amino acids. Between the trimmed V and J ends, which lost 3 bases and 1 base, there was a span of 19 bases. The sequence came from a female donor with multiple sclerosis, enrolled in a pregnancy study. This specimen consisted of peripheral blood, obtained before pregnancy. The rearrangement links TRBV9 to TRBJ1-2, with D possibly being TRBD1 (6 bases). The CDR3 here is CASSAHPTGPDNYGYTF. For the CDR3, the DNA is TGTGCCAGCAGCGCACACCCGACAGGACCCGATAACTATGGCTACACCTTC.